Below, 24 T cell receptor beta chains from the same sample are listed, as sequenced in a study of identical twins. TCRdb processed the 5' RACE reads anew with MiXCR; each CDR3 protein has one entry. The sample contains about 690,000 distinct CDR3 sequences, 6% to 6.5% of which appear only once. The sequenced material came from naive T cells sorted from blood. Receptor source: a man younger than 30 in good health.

This CDR3 is CASSTTIQGSSGNTIYF. CDR3 nucleotide sequence: TGTGCCAGCAGTACCACCATCCAGGGGAGCTCTGGAAACACCATATATTTT. The rearrangement uses TRBV6-1 and TRBJ1-3; D perhaps matches TRBD1 (6 bases). The CDR3 has 17 amino acids. Trimming shortened V by 5 bases and J by 0 bases, and 17 bases separated the two germline ends. The germline V gene encodes CDR1 MNHNS and CDR2 SASEGT.

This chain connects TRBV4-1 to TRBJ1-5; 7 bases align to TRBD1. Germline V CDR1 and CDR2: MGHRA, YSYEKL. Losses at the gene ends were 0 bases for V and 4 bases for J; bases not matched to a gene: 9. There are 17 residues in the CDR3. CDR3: CASSQERAGGGNQPQHF. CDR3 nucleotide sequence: TGCGCCAGCAGCCAAGAAAGGGCAGGGGGAGGAAATCAGCCCCAGCATTTT.

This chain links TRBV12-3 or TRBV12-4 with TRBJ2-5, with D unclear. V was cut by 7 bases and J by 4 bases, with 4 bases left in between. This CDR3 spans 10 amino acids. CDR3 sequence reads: CASTIETQYF. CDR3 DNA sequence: TGTGCCAGCACAATAGAGACCCAGTACTTC.

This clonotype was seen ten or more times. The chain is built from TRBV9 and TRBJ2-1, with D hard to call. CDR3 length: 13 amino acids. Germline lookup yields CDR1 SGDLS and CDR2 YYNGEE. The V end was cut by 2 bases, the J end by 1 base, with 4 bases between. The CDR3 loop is CASSVGSYNEQFF. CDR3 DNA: TGTGCCAGCAGCGTGGGGTCCTACAATGAGCAGTTCTTC.

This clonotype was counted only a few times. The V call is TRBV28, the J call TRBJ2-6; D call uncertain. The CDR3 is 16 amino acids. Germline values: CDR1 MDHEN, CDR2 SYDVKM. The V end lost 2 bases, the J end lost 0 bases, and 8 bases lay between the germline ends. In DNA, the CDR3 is TGTGCCAGCAGTTTACTTGTGAGCTCTGGGGCCAACGTCCTGACTTTC. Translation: CASSLLVSSGANVLTF. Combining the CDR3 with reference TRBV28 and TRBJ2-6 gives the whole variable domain DVKVTQSSRYLVKRTGEKVFLECVQDMDHENMFWYRQDPGLGLRLIYFSYDVKMKEKGDIPEGYSVSREKKERFSLILESASTNQTSMYLCASSLLVSSGANVLTFGAGSRLTVL.

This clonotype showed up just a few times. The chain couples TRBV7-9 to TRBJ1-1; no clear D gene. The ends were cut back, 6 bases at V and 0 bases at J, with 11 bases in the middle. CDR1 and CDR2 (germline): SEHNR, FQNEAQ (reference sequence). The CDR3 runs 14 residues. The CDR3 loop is CASRQRSMNTEAFF. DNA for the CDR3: TGTGCCAGCAGGCAACGGAGTATGAACACTGAAGCTTTCTTT.

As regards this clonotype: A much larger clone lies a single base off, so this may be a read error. The CDR3 DNA sequence: TGCGCCAGCAGCTTGGGGGGATCGGGGAGCAATCGGCCCCAGCATTTT. It encodes CASSLGGSGSNRPQHF. This chain links TRBV5-1 with TRBJ1-5; D is ambiguous. This CDR3 spans 16 amino acids. Looked up from germline, CDR1 is SGHRS and CDR2 is YFSETQ.

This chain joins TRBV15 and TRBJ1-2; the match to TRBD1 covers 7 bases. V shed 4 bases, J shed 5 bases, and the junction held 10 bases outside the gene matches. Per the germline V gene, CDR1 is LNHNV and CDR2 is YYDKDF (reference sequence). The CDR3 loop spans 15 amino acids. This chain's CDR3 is CATSTSPGTDYGYTF. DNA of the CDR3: TGTGCCACCAGCACATCTCCCGGGACAGATTATGGCTACACCTTC.

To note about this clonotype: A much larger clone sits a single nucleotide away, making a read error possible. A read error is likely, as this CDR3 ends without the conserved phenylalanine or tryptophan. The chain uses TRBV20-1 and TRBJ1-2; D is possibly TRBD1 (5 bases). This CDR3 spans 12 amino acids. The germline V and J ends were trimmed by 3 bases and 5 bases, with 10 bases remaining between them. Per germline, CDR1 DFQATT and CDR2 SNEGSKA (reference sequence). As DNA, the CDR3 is TGCAGTGCTAGCAGGGAGGAATATGGCTACACCTAC. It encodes CSASREEYGYTY.

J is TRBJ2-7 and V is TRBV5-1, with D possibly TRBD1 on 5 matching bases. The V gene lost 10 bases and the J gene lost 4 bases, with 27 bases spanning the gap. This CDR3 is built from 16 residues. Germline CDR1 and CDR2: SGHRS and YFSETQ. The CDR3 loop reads CAHLLYLETAAYEQYF. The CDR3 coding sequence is TGCGCCCACTTACTTTACTTAGAGACAGCCGCTTACGAGCAGTACTTC.

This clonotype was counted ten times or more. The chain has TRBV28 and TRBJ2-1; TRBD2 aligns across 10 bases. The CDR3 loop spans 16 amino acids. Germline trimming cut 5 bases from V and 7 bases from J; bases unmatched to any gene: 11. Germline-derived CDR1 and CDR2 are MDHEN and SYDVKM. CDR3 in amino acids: CASSNTLAGVLNEQFF. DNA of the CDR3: TGTGCCAGCAGTAATACCCTAGCGGGAGTGTTAAATGAGCAGTTCTTC.

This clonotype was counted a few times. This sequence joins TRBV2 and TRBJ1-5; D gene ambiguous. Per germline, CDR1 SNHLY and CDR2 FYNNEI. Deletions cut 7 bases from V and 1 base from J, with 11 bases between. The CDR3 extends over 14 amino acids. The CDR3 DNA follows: TGTGCCAGCAAATTTGAAACGAGCAATCAGCCCCAGCATTTT. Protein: CASKFETSNQPQHF.

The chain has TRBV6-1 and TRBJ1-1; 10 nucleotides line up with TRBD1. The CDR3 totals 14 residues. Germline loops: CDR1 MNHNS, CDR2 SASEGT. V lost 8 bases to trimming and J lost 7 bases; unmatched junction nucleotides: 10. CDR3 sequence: CASWGTGVFREAFF. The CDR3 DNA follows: TGTGCCAGCTGGGGGACAGGGGTGTTTCGTGAAGCTTTCTTT.

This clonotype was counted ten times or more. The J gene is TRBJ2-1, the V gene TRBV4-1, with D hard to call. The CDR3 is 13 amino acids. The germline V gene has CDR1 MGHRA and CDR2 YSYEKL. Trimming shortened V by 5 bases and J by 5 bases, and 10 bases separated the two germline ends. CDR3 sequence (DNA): TGCGCCAGCAGCTCTCTTGTGGACAATGAGCAGTTCTTC. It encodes CASSSLVDNEQFF.

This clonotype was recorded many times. The CDR3: CASRYTGGENIQYF. The CDR3 region has the DNA TGTGCCAGCAGATACACAGGGGGGGAAAACATTCAGTACTTC. The chain recombines TRBV27 with TRBJ2-4; weak D call: TRBD1 (8 bases). The V and J ends lost 6 bases and 5 bases respectively, with 14 bases between them. This CDR3 is 14 amino acids long. Germline V gene data show CDR1 as MNHEY and CDR2 as SMNVEV (reference sequence).

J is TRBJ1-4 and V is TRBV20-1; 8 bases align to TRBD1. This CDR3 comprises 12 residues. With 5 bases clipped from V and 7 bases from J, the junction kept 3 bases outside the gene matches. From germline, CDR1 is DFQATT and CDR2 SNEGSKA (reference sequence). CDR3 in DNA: TGCAGTGCTTACAGGGGGGGTGAAAAACTGTTTTTT. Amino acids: CSAYRGGEKLFF.

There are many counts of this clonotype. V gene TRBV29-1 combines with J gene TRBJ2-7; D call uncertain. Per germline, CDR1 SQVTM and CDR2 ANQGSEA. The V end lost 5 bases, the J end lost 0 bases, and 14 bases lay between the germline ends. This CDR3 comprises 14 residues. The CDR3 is CSVKSEQDSYEQYF. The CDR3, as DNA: TGCAGCGTTAAATCGGAGCAGGACTCCTACGAGCAGTACTTC.

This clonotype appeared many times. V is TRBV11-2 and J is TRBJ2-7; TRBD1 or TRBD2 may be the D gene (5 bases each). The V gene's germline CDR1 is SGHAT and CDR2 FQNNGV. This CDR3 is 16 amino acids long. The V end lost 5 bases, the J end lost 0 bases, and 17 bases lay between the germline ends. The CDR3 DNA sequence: TGTGCCAGCAGCCTGGGTGGGACCTTACGCTCCTACGAGCAGTACTTC. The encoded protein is CASSLGGTLRSYEQYF.

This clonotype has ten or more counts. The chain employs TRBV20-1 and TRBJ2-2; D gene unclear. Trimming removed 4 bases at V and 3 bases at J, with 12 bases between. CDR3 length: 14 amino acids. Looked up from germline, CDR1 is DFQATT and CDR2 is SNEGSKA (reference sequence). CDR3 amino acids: CSATRPLYTGELFF. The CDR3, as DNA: TGCAGTGCTACTCGACCTTTATACACCGGGGAGCTGTTTTTT.

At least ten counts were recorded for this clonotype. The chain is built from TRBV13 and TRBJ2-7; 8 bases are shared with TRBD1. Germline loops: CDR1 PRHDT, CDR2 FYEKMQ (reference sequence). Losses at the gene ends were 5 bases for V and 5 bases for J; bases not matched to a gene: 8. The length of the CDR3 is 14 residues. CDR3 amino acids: CASSVTGVEHEQYF. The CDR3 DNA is TGTGCCAGCAGCGTGACAGGGGTAGAGCACGAGCAGTACTTC.

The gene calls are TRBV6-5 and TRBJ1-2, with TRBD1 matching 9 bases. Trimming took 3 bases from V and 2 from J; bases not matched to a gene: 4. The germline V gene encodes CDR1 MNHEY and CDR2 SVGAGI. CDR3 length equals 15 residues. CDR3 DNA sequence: TGTGCCAGCAGTTATGAGGGGACAGGGAACTATGGCTACACCTTC. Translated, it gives CASSYEGTGNYGYTF.

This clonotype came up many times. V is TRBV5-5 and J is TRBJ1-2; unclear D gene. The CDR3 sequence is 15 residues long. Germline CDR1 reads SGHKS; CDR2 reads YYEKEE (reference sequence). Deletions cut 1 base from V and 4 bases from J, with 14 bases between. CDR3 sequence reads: CASSLNEGRIYGYTF. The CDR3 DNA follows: TGTGCCAGCAGCTTGAACGAAGGACGGATCTATGGCTACACCTTC.

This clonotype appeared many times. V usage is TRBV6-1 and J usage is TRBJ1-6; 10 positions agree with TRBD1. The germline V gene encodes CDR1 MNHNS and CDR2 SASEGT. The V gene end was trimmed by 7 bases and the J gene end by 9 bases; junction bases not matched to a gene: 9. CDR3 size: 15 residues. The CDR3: CASTLTGGLGSPLHF. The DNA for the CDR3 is TGTGCCAGCACCCTGACAGGGGGCTTGGGTTCACCCCTCCACTTT.

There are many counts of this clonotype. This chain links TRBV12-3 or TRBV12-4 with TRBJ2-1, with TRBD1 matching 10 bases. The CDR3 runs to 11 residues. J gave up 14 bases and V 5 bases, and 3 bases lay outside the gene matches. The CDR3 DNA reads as TGTGCCAGCAGTAGGGACAGGGGAGAGTTCTTC. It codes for CASSRDRGEFF.